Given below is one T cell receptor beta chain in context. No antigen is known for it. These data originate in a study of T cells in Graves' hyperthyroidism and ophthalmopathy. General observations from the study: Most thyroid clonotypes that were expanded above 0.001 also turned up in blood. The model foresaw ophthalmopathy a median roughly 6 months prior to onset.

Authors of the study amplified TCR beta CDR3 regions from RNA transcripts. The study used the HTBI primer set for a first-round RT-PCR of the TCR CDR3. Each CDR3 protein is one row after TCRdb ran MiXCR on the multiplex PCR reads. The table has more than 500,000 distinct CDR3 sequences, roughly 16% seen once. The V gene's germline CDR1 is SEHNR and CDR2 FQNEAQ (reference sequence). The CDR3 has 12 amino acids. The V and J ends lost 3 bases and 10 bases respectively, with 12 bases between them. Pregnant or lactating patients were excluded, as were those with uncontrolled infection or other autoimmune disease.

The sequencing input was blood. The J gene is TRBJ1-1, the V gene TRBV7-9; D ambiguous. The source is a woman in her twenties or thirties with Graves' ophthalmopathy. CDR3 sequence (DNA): TGTGCCAGCAGCTTCGAGGCCCCGGGAGCTTTCTTT. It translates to CASSFEAPGAFF.